This T cell receptor (beta chain) was obtained from a study of T-cell memory formation after mild COVID-19. TCRdb reanalysed the 5' RACE reads using MiXCR and keeps one entry per CDR3 protein. This table has around 47,000 distinct CDR3 sequences, more than 9% appearing once. Trimming pared 3 bases from V and 2 bases from J, leaving 16 bases between. Germline V gene data show CDR1 as SQVTM and CDR2 as ANQGSEA. The CDR3 is 15 residues long. A word on this clonotype: The antigen is unknown.

General study results and limits: Clones contracting over day 15 to 85 were CD4/CD8 balanced, with later expanders leaning CD4+.

The receptor's source is an adult woman who had mild COVID-19 (a few samples of this study predate the infection). Cell type and time point are not known. Material for sequencing was PBMCs or a T cell subset sorted from them (not recorded which). The genes are TRBV29-1 and TRBJ1-1; D unresolved. The CDR3 DNA follows: TGCAGCGTTGAGCTTACCGGGAATACCAACACTGAAGCTTTCTTT. This sequence encodes CSVELTGNTNTEAFF. The variable domain in full, completed from reference TRBV29-1 and TRBJ1-1, reads SAVISQKPSRDICQRGTSLTIQCQVDSQVTMMFWYRQQPGQSLTLIATANQGSEATYESGFVIDKFPISRPNLTFSTLTVSNMSPEDSSIYLCSVELTGNTNTEAFFGQGTRLTVV.